The sequence of this T cell receptor beta chain was determined in a study of blood T cell repertoires in COVID-19. At the level of the study: COVID-19 samples collected from the United States, Italy and Spain covered acute and convalescent phases.

Trimming pared 0 bases from V and 1 base from J, leaving 12 bases between. The CDR3 runs to 16 residues. Per the germline V gene, CDR1 is ENHRY and CDR2 is SYGVKD. Clones were sequenced by immunoSEQ multiplex PCR, and TCRdb holds only the in-frame ones, with some missing. The sample consists of some 490,000 clones, approximately 85% of them appearing once. The chain links TRBV10-3 to TRBJ1-1; D uncertain. Specimen: peripheral blood. The sequence came from a human donor in a cohort sampled during active COVID-19. CDR3 sequence: CAISESAAVGNTEAFF. Written as DNA, the CDR3 is TGTGCCATCAGTGAGTCGGCGGCAGTCGGGAACACTGAAGCTTTCTTT.